Below are 19 T cell receptor beta chains sequenced from a single sample in a study of neoadjuvant anti-PD-1 for oral cavity cancer. Profiled with immunoSEQ multiplex PCR; TCRdb holds only in-frame clones, not every one. The profile covers roughly 23,000 clones, with 40% to 50% appearing a single time and roughly 37% taken by the ten largest. The time point was: after neoadjuvant nivolumab, at surgical resection. Sample: tumor tissue, taken after nivolumab (anti-PD-1) treatment. The receptors were gathered from a person between 40 and 85 years old with oral cavity squamous cell carcinoma.

V gene TRBV18 combines with J gene TRBJ1-2, with D unresolved. Trimming removed 4 bases from V and 4 bases from J, with 13 bases in between. Germline assignment: CDR1 KGHSH and CDR2 LQKENI. The CDR3 is 14 amino acids. The CDR3 here is CASSLDFGPYGYTF. CDR3 coding DNA: TGTGCCAGCTCACTAGACTTCGGGCCCTATGGCTACACCTTC.

Worth noting for this clone: Distinct nucleotide sequences in the sample also encode this CDR3. V usage is TRBV6-1 and J usage is TRBJ1-5, with 9 bases aligning to TRBD1. The length of the CDR3 is 14 residues. V lost 6 bases to trimming and J lost 4 bases; unmatched junction nucleotides: 4. The germline CDR1 and CDR2 sequences are MNHNS and SASEGT. The CDR3 DNA reads as TGTGCCAGCAGATCCGGGACAGGGAATCAGCCCCAGCATTTT. Translation gives CASRSGTGNQPQHF.

The CDR3 loop is CASSLRSGGARETQYF. CDR3 sequence (DNA): TGTGCCAGCAGCTTGAGAAGCGGGGGGGCCCGGGAGACCCAGTACTTC. The rearrangement links TRBV5-4 to TRBJ2-5, with 10 positions matching TRBD2. This CDR3 comprises 16 residues. Unmatched junction bases numbered 8, after V lost 1 base and J lost 5 bases. The V gene's germline CDR1 is SGHNT and CDR2 YYREEE (reference sequence). The whole variable domain, remainder taken from reference TRBV5-4 and TRBJ2-5, is ETGVTQSPTHLIKTRGQQVTLRCSSQSGHNTVSWYQQALGQGPQFIFQYYREEENGRGNFPPRFSGLQFPNYSSELNVNALELDDSALYLCASSLRSGGARETQYFGPGTRLLVL.

The chain carries TRBV13 and TRBJ2-1; D may be TRBD2 (5 bases). Germline V gene data show CDR1 as PRHDT and CDR2 as FYEKMQ (reference sequence). The CDR3 loop spans 14 amino acids. V lost 5 bases and J 9 bases, leaving 17 bases between the germline ends. The CDR3 loop reads CASSLVPLASEQFF. Written as DNA, the CDR3 is TGTGCCAGCAGCCTCGTTCCCCTAGCTAGTGAGCAGTTCTTC. Full variable domain (outside the CDR3, taken from reference TRBV13 and TRBJ2-1): AAGVIQSPRHLIKEKRETATLKCYPIPRHDTVYWYQQGPGQDPQFLISFYEKMQSDKGSIPDRFSAQQFSDYHSELNMSSLELGDSALYFCASSLVPLASEQFFGPGTRLTVL.

This clone came up a few times. This CDR3 is also generated by other DNA sequences in the sample. The genes are TRBV11-1 and TRBJ1-1; no clear D. The CDR3 spans 13 residues. CDR1 and CDR2 (germline): SGHAT, FQDESV (reference sequence). V was cut by 1 base and J by 0 bases, with 3 bases left in between. The CDR3 region has the DNA TGTGCCAGCAGCTTAGAACTGAACACTGAAGCTTTCTTT. This encodes CASSLELNTEAFF.

This clone was recorded many times. J is TRBJ1-3 and V is TRBV9; TRBD1 matches at 10 bases. The germline V gene has CDR1 SGDLS and CDR2 YYNGEE. This CDR3 is 16 amino acids long. V dropped 2 bases and J dropped 0; count of bases not matched to a gene: 2. The CDR3 loop is CASSVRDRGSGNTIYF. CDR3 coding DNA: TGTGCCAGCAGCGTGCGGGACAGGGGCTCTGGAAACACCATATATTTT. Full variable domain (missing parts from reference TRBV9 and TRBJ1-3): DSGVTQTPKHLITATGQRVTLRCSPRSGDLSVYWYQQSLDQGLQFLIQYYNGEERAKGNILERFSAQQFPDLHSELNLSSLELGDSALYFCASSVRDRGSGNTIYFGEGSWLTVV.

This clone turned up a few times. The chain couples TRBV7-2 to TRBJ1-6; 7 bases fit TRBD1. The V segment lost 6 bases and the J segment 6 bases; nucleotides outside the gene matches: 5. This CDR3 has 14 amino acids. The germline V gene has CDR1 SGHTA and CDR2 FQGNSA. Here the CDR3 reads CASRQTGTNSPLHF. CDR3 nucleotides: TGTGCCAGCAGACAGACAGGGACTAATTCACCCCTCCACTTT.

This clone was seen a handful of times. The V call is TRBV14, the J call TRBJ2-7, with D tentatively TRBD1 (5 bases). The CDR3 contains 13 residues. The V gene lost 6 bases and the J gene lost 6 bases, with 15 bases spanning the gap. Germline assignment: CDR1 SGHDN and CDR2 FVKESK. The CDR3 reads CASSQTQGGEQYF. In nucleotides, the CDR3 is TGTGCCAGCAGTCAGACGCAGGGCGGCGAGCAGTACTTC.

This clone was detected many times. The genes are TRBV7-8 and TRBJ2-7, with 9 bases fitting TRBD2. V trimming: 3 bases; J trimming: 1 base; junction bases outside the gene matches: 13. Germline lookup yields CDR1 SGHVS and CDR2 FQNEAQ. This CDR3 comprises 18 residues. CDR3 protein: CASSFGARLAGISYEQYF. The CDR3 bases are TGTGCCAGCAGCTTCGGGGCAAGGCTAGCGGGGATTTCCTACGAGCAGTACTTC.

There are a few counts of this clone. The genes are TRBV6-1 and TRBJ2-4; TRBD2 agrees at 9 bases. The CDR3 is made up of 16 amino acids. J lost 1 base, V lost 2 bases, and 3 bases had no gene match. Per the germline V gene, CDR1 is MNHNS and CDR2 is SASEGT. CDR3 in DNA: TGTGCCAGCAGTGAACAGCTAGCGGGGGCCAAAAACATTCAGTACTTC. Protein product: CASSEQLAGAKNIQYF.

The rearrangement links TRBV19 to TRBJ2-1, with 8 positions matching TRBD1. Looked up from germline, CDR1 is LNHDA and CDR2 is SQIVND (reference sequence). This CDR3 has 16 amino acids. Losses at the gene ends were 4 bases for V and 7 bases for J; bases not matched to a gene: 12. CDR3 in DNA: TGTGCCAGTAGTACCGCGGACAGGGCACGTAGGAATGAGCAGTTCTTC. This translates into CASSTADRARRNEQFF. Full variable domain (outside the CDR3, taken from reference TRBV19 and TRBJ2-1): DGGITQSPKYLFRKEGQNVTLSCEQNLNHDAMYWYRQDPGQGLRLIYYSQIVNDFQKGDIAEGYSVSREKKESFPLTVTSAQKNPTAFYLCASSTADRARRNEQFFGPGTRLTVL.

This clone has just a few counts. CDR3: CASSLWRYLGDTQYF. For the CDR3, the DNA is TGCGCCAGCAGCCTTTGGAGGTACCTCGGAGATACGCAGTATTTT. The chain links TRBV4-3 to TRBJ2-3, with D possibly matching TRBD2 (5 bases). Germline values: CDR1 LGHNA, CDR2 YSLEER. The CDR3 sequence is 15 residues long. The V end was cut by 4 bases, the J end by 5 bases, with 16 bases between.

V and J are TRBV5-4 and TRBJ1-5; D unresolved. The CDR3 extends over 13 amino acids. Germline V gene lookup returns CDR1 SGHNT and CDR2 YYREEE (reference sequence). The V and J ends lost 0 bases and 6 bases respectively, with 7 bases between them. The CDR3 protein is CASSLAAAQPQHF. As DNA, the CDR3 is TGTGCCAGCAGCTTGGCCGCAGCTCAGCCCCAGCATTTT.

A few counts support this clone. The V gene is TRBV10-3, the J gene TRBJ2-1, with 10 positions matching TRBD2. The CDR3 totals 15 residues. Trimming removed 4 bases from V and 8 bases from J; junction bases left unmatched: 8. CDR1 is ENHRY, CDR2 SYGVKD, per germline. The CDR3 bases are TGTGCCATCAGTGGCGGACTAGCGGTTTCCGATGAGCAGTTCTTC. Protein product: CAISGGLAVSDEQFF.

This rearrangement joins TRBV28 to TRBJ1-2; D ambiguous. Looked up from germline, CDR1 is MDHEN and CDR2 is SYDVKM. The CDR3 runs 13 residues. The V and J ends lost 1 base and 7 bases respectively, with 10 bases between them. The CDR3 protein is CASSLSSPGGYTF. CDR3 bases: TGTGCCAGCAGTTTATCTTCCCCTGGTGGCTACACCTTC.

The table lists this clone with many counts. CDR3 protein: CASSPGGSTDTQYF. CDR3 DNA sequence: TGTGCCAGCAGCCCAGGAGGGAGCACAGATACGCAGTATTTT. The chain combines TRBV7-9 with TRBJ2-3; D is perhaps TRBD2 (6 bases). From germline, CDR1 is SEHNR and CDR2 FQNEAQ (reference sequence). This CDR3 is 14 amino acids long. With 5 bases removed from V and 0 bases from J, the gap between germline ends came to 9 bases. The whole variable domain, filled in from reference TRBV7-9 and TRBJ2-3, reads DTGVSQNPRHKITKRGQNVTFRCDPISEHNRLYWYRQTLGQGPEFLTYFQNEAQLEKSRLLSDRFSAERPKGSFSTLEIQRTEQGDSAMYLCASSPGGSTDTQYFGPGTRLTVL.

The chain employs TRBV28 and TRBJ2-3, with D unresolved. The CDR3 has 13 amino acids. The germline gives CDR1 MDHEN, CDR2 SYDVKM. V was shortened by 4 bases and J by 0 bases, with 5 bases between the two germline ends. CDR3 sequence reads: CASSSISTDTQYF. The CDR3 region has the DNA TGTGCCAGCAGTTCCATTAGCACAGATACGCAGTATTTT.

The CDR3, as DNA: TGTGCCGTGGGACAGTACTACTCCAATGAGCAGTTCTTC. It translates to CAVGQYYSNEQFF. The chain uses TRBV19 and TRBJ2-1, with 7 bases fitting TRBD1. V lost 11 bases and J lost 6; bases outside the gene matches: 10. The CDR3 runs to 13 residues. CDR1 and CDR2 (germline): LNHDA, SQIVND (reference sequence). The whole variable domain, filled in from reference TRBV19 and TRBJ2-1, reads DGGITQSPKYLFRKEGQNVTLSCEQNLNHDAMYWYRQDPGQGLRLIYYSQIVNDFQKGDIAEGYSVSREKKESFPLTVTSAQKNPTAFYLCAVGQYYSNEQFFGPGTRLTVL.

The chain couples TRBV21-1 to TRBJ2-5; TRBD2 is taken as the D call from the table, unchecked against the DNA. TRBV21-1 is a pseudogene. The CDR3 has 16 residues. The CDR3 nucleotides read TGTGCCAGCAGCAAAGGTAGGCGGGAGGGCCGGGAGACCCAGTACTTC. This sequence encodes CASSKGRREGRETQYF.